The rows below give T cell receptor beta chains drawn from one sample of a study of T cell responses to AZD1222 COVID-19 vaccine. This table comes from immunoSEQ multiplex PCR, and its TCRdb copy is limited to in-frame clones, with some not included. This sample carries about 120,000 clones, roughly 92% of them seen once, and the ten largest clones take about 1.6%. This specimen consisted of peripheral blood, obtained 28 days after the second AZD1222 dose. These receptors originate from an adult who received the AZD1222 COVID-19 vaccine. Each CDR3 is given without its conserved first and last residue.

TRBV2	TRBJ2-4	ASNGAPAKNIQY
TRBV18	TRBJ1-5	ASSPGSSDQPQH
TRBV6-5	TRBJ2-3	ASSLDTDTQY
TRBV18	TRBJ2-5	ASSPPTLQETQY
TRBV5-4	TRBJ2-5	ASSLTKGAETQY
TRBV2	TRBJ2-2	ASRQPPRAAGDVGELF
TRBV12-5	TRBJ2-2	ASGLEGGRTGELF
TRBV11-2	TRBJ2-5	ASSSPREGLWTQY
TRBV5-1	TRBJ2-5	ASSWTSSYQETQY
TRBV30	TRBJ1-5	AWSLQGGQPQH
TRBV30	TRBJ1-5	AWSFKAGSHQPQH